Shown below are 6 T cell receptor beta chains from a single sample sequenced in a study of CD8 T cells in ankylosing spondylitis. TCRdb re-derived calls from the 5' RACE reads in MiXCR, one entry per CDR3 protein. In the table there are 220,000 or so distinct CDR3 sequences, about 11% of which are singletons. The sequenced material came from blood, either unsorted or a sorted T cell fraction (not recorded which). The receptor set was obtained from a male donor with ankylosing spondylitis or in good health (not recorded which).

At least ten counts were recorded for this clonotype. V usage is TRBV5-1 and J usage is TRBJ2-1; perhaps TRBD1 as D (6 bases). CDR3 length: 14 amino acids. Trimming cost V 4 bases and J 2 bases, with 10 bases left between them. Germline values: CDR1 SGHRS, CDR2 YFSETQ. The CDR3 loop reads CASSPEGAYNEQFF. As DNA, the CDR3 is TGCGCCAGCAGCCCCGAGGGGGCCTACAATGAGCAGTTCTTC.

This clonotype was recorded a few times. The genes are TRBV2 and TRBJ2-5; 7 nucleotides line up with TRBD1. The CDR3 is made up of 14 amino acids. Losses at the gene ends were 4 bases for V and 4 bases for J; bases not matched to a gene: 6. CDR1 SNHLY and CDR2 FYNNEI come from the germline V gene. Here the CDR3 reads CASSGGTGAETQYF. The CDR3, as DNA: TGTGCCAGCAGTGGAGGCACAGGGGCAGAGACCCAGTACTTC.

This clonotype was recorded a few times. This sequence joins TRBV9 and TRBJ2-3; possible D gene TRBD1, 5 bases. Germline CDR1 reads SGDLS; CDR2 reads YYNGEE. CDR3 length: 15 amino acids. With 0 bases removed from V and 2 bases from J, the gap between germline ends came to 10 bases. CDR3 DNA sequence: TGTGCCAGCAGCGTAGATCCCAGGGTCACAGATACGCAGTATTTT. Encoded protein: CASSVDPRVTDTQYF. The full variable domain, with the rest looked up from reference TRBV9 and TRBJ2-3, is DSGVTQTPKHLITATGQRVTLRCSPRSGDLSVYWYQQSLDQGLQFLIQYYNGEERAKGNILERFSAQQFPDLHSELNLSSLELGDSALYFCASSVDPRVTDTQYFGPGTRLTVL.

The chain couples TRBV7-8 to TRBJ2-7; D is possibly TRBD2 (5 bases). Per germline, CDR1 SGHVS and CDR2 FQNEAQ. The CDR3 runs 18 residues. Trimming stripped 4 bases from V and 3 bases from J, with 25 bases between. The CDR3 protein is CASSSNEPKEGTNYEQYF. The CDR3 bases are TGTGCCAGCAGCTCCAACGAACCGAAAGAGGGAACAAACTACGAGCAGTACTTC.

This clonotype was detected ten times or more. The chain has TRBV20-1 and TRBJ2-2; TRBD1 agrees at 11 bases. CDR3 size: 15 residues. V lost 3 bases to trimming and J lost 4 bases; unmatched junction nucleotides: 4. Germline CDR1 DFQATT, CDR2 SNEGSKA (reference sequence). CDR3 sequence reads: CSASSGTGGTGELFF. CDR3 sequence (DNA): TGCAGTGCTAGCTCCGGGACAGGGGGCACCGGGGAGCTGTTTTTT.

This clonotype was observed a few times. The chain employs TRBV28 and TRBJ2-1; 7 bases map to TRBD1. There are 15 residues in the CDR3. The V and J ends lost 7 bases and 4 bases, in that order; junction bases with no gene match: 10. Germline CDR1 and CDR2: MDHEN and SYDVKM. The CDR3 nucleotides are TGTGCCAGCAACCTCGGCCAGGGGGTTTACAATGAGCAGTTCTTC. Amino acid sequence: CASNLGQGVYNEQFF.